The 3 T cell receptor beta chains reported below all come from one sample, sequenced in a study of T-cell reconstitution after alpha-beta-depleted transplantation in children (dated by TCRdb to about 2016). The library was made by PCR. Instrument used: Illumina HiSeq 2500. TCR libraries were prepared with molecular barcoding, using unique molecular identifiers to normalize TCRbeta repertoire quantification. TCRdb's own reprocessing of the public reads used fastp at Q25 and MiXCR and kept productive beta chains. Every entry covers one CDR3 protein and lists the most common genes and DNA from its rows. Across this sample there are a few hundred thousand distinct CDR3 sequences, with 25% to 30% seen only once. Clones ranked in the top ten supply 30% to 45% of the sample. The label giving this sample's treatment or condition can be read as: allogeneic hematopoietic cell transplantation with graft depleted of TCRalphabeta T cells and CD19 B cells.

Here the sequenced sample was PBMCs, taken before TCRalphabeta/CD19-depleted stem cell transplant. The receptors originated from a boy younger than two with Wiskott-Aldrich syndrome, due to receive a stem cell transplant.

CDR3 amino acids: CASSEASGRAGELFF. CDR3 DNA sequence: TGTGCCAGCAGTGAAGCTAGCGGGAGGGCCGGGGAGCTGTTTTTT. The chain has TRBV2 and TRBJ2-2; 11 positions agree with TRBD2. Germline V gene lookup returns CDR1 SNHLY and CDR2 FYNNEI. CDR3 length equals 15 residues. After removal of 0 bases from V and 6 bases from J, the junction contained 0 bases not matched to a gene.

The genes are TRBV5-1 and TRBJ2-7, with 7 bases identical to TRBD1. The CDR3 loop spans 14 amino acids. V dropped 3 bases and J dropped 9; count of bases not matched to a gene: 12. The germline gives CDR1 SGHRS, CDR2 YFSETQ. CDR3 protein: CASSSQGKASVQYF. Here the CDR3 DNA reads TGCGCCAGCAGCTCACAGGGGAAGGCCTCGGTGCAGTACTTC.

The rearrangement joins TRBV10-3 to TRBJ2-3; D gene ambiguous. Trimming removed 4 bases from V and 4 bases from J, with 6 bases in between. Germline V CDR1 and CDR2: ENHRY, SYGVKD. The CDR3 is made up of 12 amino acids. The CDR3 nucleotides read TGTGCCATCAGTGGGCGGTCAGATACGCAGTATTTT. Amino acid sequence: CAISGRSDTQYF.